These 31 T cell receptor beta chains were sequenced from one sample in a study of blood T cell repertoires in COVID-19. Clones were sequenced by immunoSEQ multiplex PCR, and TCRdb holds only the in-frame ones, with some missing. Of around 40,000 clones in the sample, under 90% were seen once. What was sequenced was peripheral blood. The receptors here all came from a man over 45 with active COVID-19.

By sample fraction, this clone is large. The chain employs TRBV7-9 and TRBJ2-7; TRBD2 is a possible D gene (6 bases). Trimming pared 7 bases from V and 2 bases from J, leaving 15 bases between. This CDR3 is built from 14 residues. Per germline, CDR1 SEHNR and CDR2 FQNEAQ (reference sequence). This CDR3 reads CASNPGDVTYEQYF. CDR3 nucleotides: TGTGCCAGCAATCCGGGGGACGTGACCTACGAGCAGTACTTC. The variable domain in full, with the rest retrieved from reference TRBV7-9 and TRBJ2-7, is DTGVSQNPRHKITKRGQNVTFRCDPISEHNRLYWYRQTLGQGPEFLTYFQNEAQLEKSRLLSDRFSAERPKGSFSTLEIQRTEQGDSAMYLCASNPGDVTYEQYFGPGTRLTVT.

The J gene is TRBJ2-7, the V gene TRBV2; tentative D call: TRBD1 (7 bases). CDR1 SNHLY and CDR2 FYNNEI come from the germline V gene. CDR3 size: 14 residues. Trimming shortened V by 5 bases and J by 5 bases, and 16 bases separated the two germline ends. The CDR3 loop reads CASSNDREDNEQYF. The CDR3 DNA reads TGTGCCAGCAGTAATGACAGGGAGGACAACGAGCAGTACTTC.

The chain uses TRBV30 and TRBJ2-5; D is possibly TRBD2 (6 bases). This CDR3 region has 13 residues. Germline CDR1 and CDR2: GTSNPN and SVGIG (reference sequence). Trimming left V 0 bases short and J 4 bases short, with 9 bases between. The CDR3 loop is CAWSVTGLETQYF. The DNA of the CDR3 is TGTGCCTGGAGTGTAACGGGACTAGAGACCCAGTACTTC.

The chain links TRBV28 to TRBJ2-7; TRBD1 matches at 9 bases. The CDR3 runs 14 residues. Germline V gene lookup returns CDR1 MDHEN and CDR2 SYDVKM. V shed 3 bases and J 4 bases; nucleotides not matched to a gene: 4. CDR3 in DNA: TGTGCCAGCAGTTTGGACAGGGGTCTTTACGAGCAGTACTTC. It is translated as CASSLDRGLYEQYF.

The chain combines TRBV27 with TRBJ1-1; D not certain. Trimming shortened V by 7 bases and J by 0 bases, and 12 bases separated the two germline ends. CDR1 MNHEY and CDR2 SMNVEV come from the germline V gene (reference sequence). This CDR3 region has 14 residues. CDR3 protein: CASTQAGMNTEAFF. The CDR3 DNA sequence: TGTGCCAGCACCCAGGCGGGGATGAACACTGAAGCTTTCTTT.

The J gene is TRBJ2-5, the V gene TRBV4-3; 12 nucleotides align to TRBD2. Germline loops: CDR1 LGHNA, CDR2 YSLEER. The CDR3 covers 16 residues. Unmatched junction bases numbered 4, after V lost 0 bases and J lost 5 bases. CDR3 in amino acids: CASSQDRLAGGETQYF. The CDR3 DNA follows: TGCGCCAGCAGCCAAGATCGCCTAGCGGGGGGGGAGACCCAGTACTTC.

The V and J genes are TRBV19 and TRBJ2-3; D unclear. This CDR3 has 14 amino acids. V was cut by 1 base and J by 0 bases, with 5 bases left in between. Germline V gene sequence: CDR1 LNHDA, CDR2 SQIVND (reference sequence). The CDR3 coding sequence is TGTGCCAGTAGTATAGGCAGTAGCACAGATACGCAGTATTTT. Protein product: CASSIGSSTDTQYF.

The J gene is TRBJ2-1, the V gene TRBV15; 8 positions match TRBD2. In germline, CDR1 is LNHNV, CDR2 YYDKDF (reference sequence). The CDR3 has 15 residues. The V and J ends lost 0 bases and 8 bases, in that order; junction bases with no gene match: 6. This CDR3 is CATSRDGLASDEQFF. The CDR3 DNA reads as TGTGCCACCAGCAGAGATGGACTAGCATCCGATGAGCAGTTCTTC.

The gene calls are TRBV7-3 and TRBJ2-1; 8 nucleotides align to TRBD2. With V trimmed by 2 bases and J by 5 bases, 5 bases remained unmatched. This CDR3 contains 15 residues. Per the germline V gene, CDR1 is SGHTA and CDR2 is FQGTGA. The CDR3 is CASSLVLADDNEQFF. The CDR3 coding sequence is TGTGCCAGCAGCTTAGTACTAGCGGATGACAATGAGCAGTTCTTC. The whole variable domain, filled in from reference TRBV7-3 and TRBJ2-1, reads GAGVSQTPSNKVTEKGKYVELRCDPISGHTALYWYRQSLGQGPEFLIYFQGTGAADDSGLPNDRFFAVRPEGSVSTLKIQRTERGDSAVYLCASSLVLADDNEQFFGPGTRLTVL.

The CDR3 bases are TGTGCCAGCTCACAAAGGACAGGGGGGAAGGAATCACCCCTCCACTTT. It translates to CASSQRTGGKESPLHF. V usage is TRBV18 and J usage is TRBJ1-6; 10 nucleotides line up with TRBD1. Germline V gives CDR1 KGHSH, CDR2 LQKENI. V lost 4 bases, J lost 10 bases, and 10 bases stayed unmatched. CDR3 size: 16 residues.

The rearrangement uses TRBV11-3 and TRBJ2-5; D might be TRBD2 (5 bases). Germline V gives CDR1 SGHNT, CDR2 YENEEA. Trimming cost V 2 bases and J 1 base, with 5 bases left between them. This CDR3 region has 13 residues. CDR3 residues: CASSLRGQETQYF. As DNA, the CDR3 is TGTGCCAGCAGCTTACGGGGCCAAGAGACCCAGTACTTC.

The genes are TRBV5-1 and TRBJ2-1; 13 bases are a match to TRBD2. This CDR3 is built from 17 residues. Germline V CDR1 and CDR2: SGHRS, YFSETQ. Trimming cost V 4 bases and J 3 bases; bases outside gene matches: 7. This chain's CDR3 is CASSTGTSGVVYNEQFF. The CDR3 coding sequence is TGCGCCAGCAGCACCGGGACTAGCGGGGTAGTCTACAATGAGCAGTTCTTC.

The CDR3 spells CASSKRGQGSNQPQHF. The CDR3 nucleotides are TGTGCCAGCAGTAAGCGTGGACAGGGGAGCAATCAGCCCCAGCATTTT. V usage is TRBV6-6 and J usage is TRBJ1-5; TRBD1 matches at 9 bases. CDR1 is MNHNY, CDR2 SVGAGI, per germline (reference sequence). V trimming: 5 bases; J trimming: 1 base; junction bases outside the gene matches: 6. The CDR3 is made up of 16 amino acids.

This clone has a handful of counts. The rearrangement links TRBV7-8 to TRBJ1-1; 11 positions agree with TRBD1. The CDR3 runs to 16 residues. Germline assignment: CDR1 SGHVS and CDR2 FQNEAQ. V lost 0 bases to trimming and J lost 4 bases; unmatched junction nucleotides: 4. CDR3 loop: CASSLAGQGASTEAFF. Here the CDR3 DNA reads TGTGCCAGCAGCTTAGCCGGACAGGGGGCAAGCACTGAAGCTTTCTTT.

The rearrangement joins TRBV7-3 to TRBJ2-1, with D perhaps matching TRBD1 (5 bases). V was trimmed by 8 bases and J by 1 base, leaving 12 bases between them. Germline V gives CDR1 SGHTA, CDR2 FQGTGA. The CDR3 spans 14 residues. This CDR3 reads CASSPAGSYNEQFF. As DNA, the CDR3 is TGTGCCAGCTCTCCCGCAGGGTCCTACAATGAGCAGTTCTTC.

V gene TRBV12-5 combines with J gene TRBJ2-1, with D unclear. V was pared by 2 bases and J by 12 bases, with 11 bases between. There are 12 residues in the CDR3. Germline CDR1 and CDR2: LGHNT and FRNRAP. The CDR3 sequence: CASGLSTSPQFF. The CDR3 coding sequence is TGTGCTAGTGGTTTGTCTACTTCTCCGCAGTTCTTC.

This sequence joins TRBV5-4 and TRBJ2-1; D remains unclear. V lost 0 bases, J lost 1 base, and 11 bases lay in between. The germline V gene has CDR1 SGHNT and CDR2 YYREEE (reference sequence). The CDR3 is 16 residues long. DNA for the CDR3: TGTGCCAGCAGCTTGGATGTGAGAGGTTCCTACAATGAGCAGTTCTTC. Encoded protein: CASSLDVRGSYNEQFF.

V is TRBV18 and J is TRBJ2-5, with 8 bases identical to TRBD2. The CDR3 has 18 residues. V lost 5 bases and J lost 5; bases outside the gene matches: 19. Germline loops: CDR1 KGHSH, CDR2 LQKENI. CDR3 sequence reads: CASSTGFISGRGGETQYF. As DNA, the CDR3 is TGTGCCAGCTCAACCGGATTTATAAGCGGGAGAGGAGGGGAGACCCAGTACTTC.

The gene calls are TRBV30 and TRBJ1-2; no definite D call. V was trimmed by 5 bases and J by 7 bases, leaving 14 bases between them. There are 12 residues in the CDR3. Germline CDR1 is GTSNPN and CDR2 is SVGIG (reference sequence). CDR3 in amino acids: CAWSPGSRGYTF. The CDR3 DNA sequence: TGTGCCTGGTCCCCCGGTAGCCGTGGCTACACCTTC.

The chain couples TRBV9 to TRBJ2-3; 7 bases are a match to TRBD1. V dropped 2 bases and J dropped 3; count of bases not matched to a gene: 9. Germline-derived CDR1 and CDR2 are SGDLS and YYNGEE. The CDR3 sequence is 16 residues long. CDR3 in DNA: TGTGCCAGCAGCGTGTCCTCAAGACAGGGAACAGATACGCAGTATTTT. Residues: CASSVSSRQGTDTQYF.

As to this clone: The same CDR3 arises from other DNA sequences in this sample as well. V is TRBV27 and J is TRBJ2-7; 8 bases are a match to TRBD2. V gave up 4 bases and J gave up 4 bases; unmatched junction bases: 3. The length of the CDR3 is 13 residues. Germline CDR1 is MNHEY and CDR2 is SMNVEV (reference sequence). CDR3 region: CASSSGTSYEQYF. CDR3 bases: TGTGCCAGCAGTTCCGGGACTAGTTACGAGCAGTACTTC.

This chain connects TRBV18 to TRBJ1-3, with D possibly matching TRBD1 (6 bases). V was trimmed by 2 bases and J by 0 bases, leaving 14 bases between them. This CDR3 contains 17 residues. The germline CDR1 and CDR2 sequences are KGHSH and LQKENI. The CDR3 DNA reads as TGTGCCAGCTCACCAACCCAGGGGATTAGCTCTGGAAACACCATATATTTT. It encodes CASSPTQGISSGNTIYF.

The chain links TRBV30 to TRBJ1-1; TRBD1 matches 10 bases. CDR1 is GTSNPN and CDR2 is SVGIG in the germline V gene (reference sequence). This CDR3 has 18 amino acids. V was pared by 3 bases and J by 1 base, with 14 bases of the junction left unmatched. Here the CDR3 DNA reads TGTGCCTGGAGCCGGGACAGGGGTTTCGGAGCGGGGAACACTGAAGCTTTCTTT. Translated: CAWSRDRGFGAGNTEAFF.

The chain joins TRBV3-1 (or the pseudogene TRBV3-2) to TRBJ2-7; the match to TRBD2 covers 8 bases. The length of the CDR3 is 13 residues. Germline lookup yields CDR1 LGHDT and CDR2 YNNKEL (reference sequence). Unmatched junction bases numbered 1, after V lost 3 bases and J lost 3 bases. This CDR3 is CASSQAGGYEQYF. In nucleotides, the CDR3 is TGTGCCAGCAGCCAGGCGGGAGGCTACGAGCAGTACTTC.

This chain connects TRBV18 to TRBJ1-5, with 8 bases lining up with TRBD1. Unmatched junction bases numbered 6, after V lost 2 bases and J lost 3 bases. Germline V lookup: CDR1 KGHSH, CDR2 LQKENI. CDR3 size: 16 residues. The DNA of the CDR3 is TGTGCCAGCTCACCATCGGGACAGGTAAACAATCAGCCCCAGCATTTT. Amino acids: CASSPSGQVNNQPQHF.

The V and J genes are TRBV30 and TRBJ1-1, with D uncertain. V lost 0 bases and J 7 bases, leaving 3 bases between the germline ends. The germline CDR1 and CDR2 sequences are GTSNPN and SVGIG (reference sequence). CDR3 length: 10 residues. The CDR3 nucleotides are TGTGCCTGGAGTGTCCTTGAAGCTTTCTTT. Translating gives CAWSVLEAFF.

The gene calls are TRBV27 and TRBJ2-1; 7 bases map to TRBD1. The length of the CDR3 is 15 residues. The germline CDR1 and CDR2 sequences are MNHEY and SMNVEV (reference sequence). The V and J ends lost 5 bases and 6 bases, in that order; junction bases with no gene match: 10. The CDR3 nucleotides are TGTGCCAGCAGTGTTAGCCGGGACAGCTTCAATGAGCAGTTCTTC. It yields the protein CASSVSRDSFNEQFF.

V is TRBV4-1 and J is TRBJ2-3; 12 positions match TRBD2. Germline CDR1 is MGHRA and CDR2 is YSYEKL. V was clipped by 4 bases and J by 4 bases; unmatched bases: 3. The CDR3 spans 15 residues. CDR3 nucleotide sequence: TGCGCCAGCAGCCGGACTAGCGGGACCGCAGATACGCAGTATTTT. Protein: CASSRTSGTADTQYF.

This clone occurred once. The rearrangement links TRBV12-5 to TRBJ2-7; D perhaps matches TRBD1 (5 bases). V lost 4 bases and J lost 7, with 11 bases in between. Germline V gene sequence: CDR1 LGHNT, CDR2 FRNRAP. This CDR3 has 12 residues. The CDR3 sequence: CASGSRAPEQYF. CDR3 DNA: TGTGCTAGTGGTTCCAGGGCTCCAGAGCAGTACTTC. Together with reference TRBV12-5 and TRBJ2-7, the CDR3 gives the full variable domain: DARVTQTPRHKVTEMGQEVTMRCQPILGHNTVFWYRQTMMQGLELLAYFRNRAPLDDSGMPKDRFSAEMPDATLATLKIQPSEPRDSAVYFCASGSRAPEQYFGPGTRLTVT.

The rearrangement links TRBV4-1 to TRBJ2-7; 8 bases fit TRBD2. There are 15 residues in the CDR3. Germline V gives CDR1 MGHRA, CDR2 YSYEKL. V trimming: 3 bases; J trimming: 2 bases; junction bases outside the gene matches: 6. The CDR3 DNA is TGCGCCAGCAGCCAGTCTGCACTAGCGGCCTACGAGCAGTACTTC. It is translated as CASSQSALAAYEQYF.

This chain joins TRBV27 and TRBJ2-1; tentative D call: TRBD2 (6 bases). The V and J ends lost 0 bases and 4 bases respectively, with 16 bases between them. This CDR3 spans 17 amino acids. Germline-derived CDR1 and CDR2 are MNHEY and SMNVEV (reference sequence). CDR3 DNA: TGTGCCAGCAGTTTATCTGGCTCCGGAGGGTGGTACAATGAGCAGTTCTTC. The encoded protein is CASSLSGSGGWYNEQFF.